Listed here are 8 T cell receptor beta chains from one sample, sequenced in a study of shared T cell receptors in the human thymus. Sequenced by immunoSEQ multiplex PCR; TCRdb stores in-frame clones only, minus some. The sample lists about 710,000 clones, more than 75% occurring once. This same sample was also taken into another study, of human thymus T cells.

The sequenced material came from thymocytes. The receptors here all came from a boy under two years old with a congenital heart defect.

V usage is TRBV27 and J usage is TRBJ2-2, with D perhaps TRBD2 (6 bases). Trimming cost V 7 bases and J 5 bases, with 23 bases left between them. Germline V lookup: CDR1 MNHEY, CDR2 SMNVEV (reference sequence). The CDR3 sequence is 17 residues long. As DNA, the CDR3 is TGTGCCAGCACTTCCAGCCGGGCGGGACCATCAACCGGGGAGCTGTTTTTT. The encoded protein is CASTSSRAGPSTGELFF.

The genes are TRBV30 and TRBJ1-2, with 10 bases identical to TRBD1. CDR3 length: 15 residues. V gave up 0 bases and J gave up 6 bases; unmatched junction bases: 7. CDR1 and CDR2 (germline): GTSNPN, SVGIG (reference sequence). The CDR3, as DNA: TGTGCCTGGAGTGTACCGAAGACAGGGGGCGATGGCTACACCTTC. Translation: CAWSVPKTGGDGYTF.

J is TRBJ2-5 and V is TRBV28; TRBD1 is a possible D gene (5 bases). The CDR3 spans 15 residues. The germline V and J ends were trimmed by 5 bases and 2 bases, with 15 bases remaining between them. The germline V gene encodes CDR1 MDHEN and CDR2 SYDVKM. The DNA of the CDR3 is TGTGCCAGCAGTGACGACAGTTACCCTCAAGAGACCCAGTACTTC. Its protein product is CASSDDSYPQETQYF.

The V gene is TRBV2, the J gene TRBJ2-4, with 7 bases fitting TRBD1. The V and J ends lost 2 bases and 0 bases, in that order; junction bases with no gene match: 7. The CDR3 runs 17 residues. CDR1 SNHLY and CDR2 FYNNEI come from the germline V gene. In DNA, the CDR3 is TGTGCCAGCAGTGAACGACAGGGCCTTATAGCCAAAAACATTCAGTACTTC. This gives the protein CASSERQGLIAKNIQYF.

V and J are TRBV6-5 and TRBJ2-4; a possible D gene is TRBD1 (6 bases). Germline-derived CDR1 and CDR2 are MNHEY and SVGAGI. Trimming stripped 6 bases from V and 5 bases from J, with 14 bases between. The CDR3 has 14 amino acids. CDR3 DNA: TGTGCCAGCAGCTTAACACGGACAGAAAACATTCAGTACTTC. Translated, it gives CASSLTRTENIQYF.

The gene calls are TRBV6-1 and TRBJ2-1; 10 bases line up with TRBD2. The CDR3 spans 14 residues. V gave up 9 bases and J gave up 10 bases; unmatched junction bases: 12. Germline V lookup: CDR1 MNHNS, CDR2 SASEGT. The CDR3 coding sequence is TGTGCCAGGGCGGGGTCAGCGGGAGGGTGCGAGCAGTTCTTC. Protein product: CARAGSAGGCEQFF.

In its sample, this clone was seen once. J is TRBJ2-7 and V is TRBV6-4, with TRBD1 matching over 9 bases. J gave up 4 bases and V 3 bases, and 10 bases lay outside the gene matches. This CDR3 is 16 amino acids long. From germline, CDR1 is MRHNA and CDR2 SNTAGT. This chain's CDR3 is CASSENRDRGVYEQYF. The CDR3 bases are TGTGCCAGCAGTGAGAATCGTGACAGGGGGGTTTACGAGCAGTACTTC.

The chain carries TRBV5-5 and TRBJ2-7; 9 bases line up with TRBD1. The ends lost 3 bases at V and 3 bases at J; junction bases unmatched: 7. Per the germline V gene, CDR1 is SGHKS and CDR2 is YYEKEE (reference sequence). This CDR3 comprises 15 residues. The CDR3 is CASSSQQGAIYEQYF. In DNA, the CDR3 is TGTGCCAGCAGCTCTCAACAGGGGGCTATCTACGAGCAGTACTTC.